The present T cell receptor beta chain was sequenced within a study of control samples from healthy donors and cancer patients. Here immunoSEQ multiplex PCR was the method, and the copy in TCRdb shows in-frame clones only, minus some. The sample carries 70,000 to 90,000 clones, roughly 94% recorded once. The V and J ends lost 8 bases and 6 bases respectively, with 8 bases between them. The CDR3 consists of 11 residues. CDR1 SGHAT and CDR2 FQNNGV come from the germline V gene. This sequence joins TRBV11-2 and TRBJ2-4, with D perhaps given as TRBD1 or TRBD2 (5 bases each). The sample taken for sequencing was blood. The source is a middle-aged woman in good health. CDR3 region: CASGGPNIQYF. CDR3 sequence (DNA): TGTGCCAGCGGGGGACCAAACATTCAGTACTTC. The full variable domain, with the rest looked up from reference TRBV11-2 and TRBJ2-4, is EAGVAQSPRYKIIEKRQSVAFWCNPISGHATLYWYQQILGQGPKLLIQFQNNGVVDDSQLPKDRFSAERLKGVDSTLKIQPAKLEDSAVYLCASGGPNIQYFGAGTRLSVL.